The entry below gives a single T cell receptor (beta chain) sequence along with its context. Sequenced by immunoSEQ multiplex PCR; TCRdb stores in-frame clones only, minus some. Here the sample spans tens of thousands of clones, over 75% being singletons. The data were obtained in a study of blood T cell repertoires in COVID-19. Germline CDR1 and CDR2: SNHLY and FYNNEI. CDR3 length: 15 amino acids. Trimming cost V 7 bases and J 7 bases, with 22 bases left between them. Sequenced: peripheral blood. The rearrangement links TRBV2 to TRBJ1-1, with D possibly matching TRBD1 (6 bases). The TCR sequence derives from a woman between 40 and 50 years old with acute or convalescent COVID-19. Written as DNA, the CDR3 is TGTGCCAGCATCAGTGACAGGACCCGCCAAGGTGAAGCTTTCTTT. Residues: CASISDRTRQGEAFF.